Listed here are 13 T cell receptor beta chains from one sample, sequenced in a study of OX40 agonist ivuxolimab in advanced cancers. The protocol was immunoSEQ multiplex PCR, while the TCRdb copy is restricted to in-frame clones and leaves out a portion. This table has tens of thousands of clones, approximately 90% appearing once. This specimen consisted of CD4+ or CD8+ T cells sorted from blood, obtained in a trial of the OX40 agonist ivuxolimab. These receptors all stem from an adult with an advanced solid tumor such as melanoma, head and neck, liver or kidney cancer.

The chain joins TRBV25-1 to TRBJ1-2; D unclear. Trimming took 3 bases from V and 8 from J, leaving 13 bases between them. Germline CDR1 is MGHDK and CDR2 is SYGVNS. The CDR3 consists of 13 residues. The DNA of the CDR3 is TGTGCCAGCAGTGATGAATGGGAGGTCGGCTACACCTTC. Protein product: CASSDEWEVGYTF.

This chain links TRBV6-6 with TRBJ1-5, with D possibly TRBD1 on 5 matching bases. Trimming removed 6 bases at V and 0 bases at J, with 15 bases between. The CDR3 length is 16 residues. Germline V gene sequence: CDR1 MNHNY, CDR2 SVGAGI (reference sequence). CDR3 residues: CASSPPTQGSNQPQHF. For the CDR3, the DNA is TGTGCCAGCAGCCCACCCACCCAGGGTAGCAATCAGCCCCAGCATTTT.

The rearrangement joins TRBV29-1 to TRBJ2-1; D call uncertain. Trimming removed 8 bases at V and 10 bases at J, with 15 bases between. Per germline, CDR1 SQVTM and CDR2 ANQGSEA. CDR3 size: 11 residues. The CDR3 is CSSGRVGEQFF. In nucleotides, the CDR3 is TGCAGCTCTGGACGGGTGGGGGAGCAGTTCTTC.

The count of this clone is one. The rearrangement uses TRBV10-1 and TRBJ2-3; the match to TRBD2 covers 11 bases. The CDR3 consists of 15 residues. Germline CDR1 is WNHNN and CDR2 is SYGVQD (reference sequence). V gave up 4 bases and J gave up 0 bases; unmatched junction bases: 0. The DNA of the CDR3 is TGCGCCAGCAGTGGGACTAGCGGGAGCACAGATACGCAGTATTTT. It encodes CASSGTSGSTDTQYF.

CDR3 in amino acids: CASSTGIQPTNEKLFF. Written as DNA, the CDR3 is TGTGCCAGCAGCACTGGCATACAACCAACTAATGAAAAACTGTTTTTT. The V gene is TRBV13, the J gene TRBJ1-4; no clear D gene. The CDR3 is made up of 16 amino acids. Germline V gene lookup returns CDR1 PRHDT and CDR2 FYEKMQ (reference sequence). V was clipped by 5 bases and J by 0 bases, with 13 bases between them.

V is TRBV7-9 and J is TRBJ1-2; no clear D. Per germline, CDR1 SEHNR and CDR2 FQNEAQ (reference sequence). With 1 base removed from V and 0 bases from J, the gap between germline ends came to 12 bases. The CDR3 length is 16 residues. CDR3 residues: CASSLGGGVANYGYTF. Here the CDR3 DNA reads TGTGCCAGCAGCTTAGGCGGCGGGGTAGCTAACTATGGCTACACCTTC.

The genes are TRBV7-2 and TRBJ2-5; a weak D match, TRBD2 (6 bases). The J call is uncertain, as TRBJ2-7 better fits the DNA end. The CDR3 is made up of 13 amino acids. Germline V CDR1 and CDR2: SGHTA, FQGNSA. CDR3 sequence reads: CASSRAGYYEQYF. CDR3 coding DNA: TGTGCCAGCAGCCGCGCGGGGTACTACGAGCAGTACTTC.

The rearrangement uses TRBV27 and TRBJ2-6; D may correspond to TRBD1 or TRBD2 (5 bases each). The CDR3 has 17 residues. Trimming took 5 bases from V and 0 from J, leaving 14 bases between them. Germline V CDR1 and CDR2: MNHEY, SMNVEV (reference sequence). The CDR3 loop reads CASSPYSGTSGANVLTF. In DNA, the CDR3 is TGTGCCAGCAGTCCTTACTCGGGGACCTCTGGGGCCAACGTCCTGACTTTC.

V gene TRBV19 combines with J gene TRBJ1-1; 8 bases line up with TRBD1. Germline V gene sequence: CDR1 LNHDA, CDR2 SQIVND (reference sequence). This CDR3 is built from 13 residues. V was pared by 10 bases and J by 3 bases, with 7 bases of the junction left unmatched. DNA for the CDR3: TGTGCCACTCGTCGGACAGGGTACACTGAAGCTTTCTTT. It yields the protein CATRRTGYTEAFF.

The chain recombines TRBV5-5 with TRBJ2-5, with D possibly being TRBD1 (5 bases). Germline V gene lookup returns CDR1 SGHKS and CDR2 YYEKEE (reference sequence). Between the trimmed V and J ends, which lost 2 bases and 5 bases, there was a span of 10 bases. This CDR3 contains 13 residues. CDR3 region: CASSFLGRETQYF. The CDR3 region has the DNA TGTGCCAGCAGCTTTCTGGGGCGGGAGACCCAGTACTTC. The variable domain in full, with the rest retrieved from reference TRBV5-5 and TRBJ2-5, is DAGVTQSPTHLIKTRGQQVTLRCSPISGHKSVSWYQQVLGQGPQFIFQYYEKEERGRGNFPDRFSARQFPNYSSELNVNALLLGDSALYLCASSFLGRETQYFGPGTRLLVL.

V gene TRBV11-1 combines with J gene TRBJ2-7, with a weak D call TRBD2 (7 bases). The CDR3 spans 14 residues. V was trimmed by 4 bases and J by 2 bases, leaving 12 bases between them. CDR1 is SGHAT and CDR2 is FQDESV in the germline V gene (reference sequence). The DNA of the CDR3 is TGTGCCAGCAGCTCCAGCGGGACAACCTACGAGCAGTACTTC. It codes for CASSSSGTTYEQYF.

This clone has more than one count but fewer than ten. CDR3 amino acids: CASSYGQNYNEQFF. The CDR3 DNA follows: TGTGCCAGCAGTTACGGCCAGAACTACAATGAGCAGTTCTTC. This rearrangement joins TRBV6-5 to TRBJ2-1, with no clear D. The CDR3 has 14 residues. V lost 2 bases, J lost 3 bases, and 8 bases lay in between. Germline CDR1 MNHEY, CDR2 SVGAGI.

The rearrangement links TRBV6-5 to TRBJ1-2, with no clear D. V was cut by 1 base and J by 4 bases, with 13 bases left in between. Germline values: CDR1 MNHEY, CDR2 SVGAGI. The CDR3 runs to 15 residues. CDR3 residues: CASSYYESLSYGYTF. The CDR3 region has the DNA TGTGCCAGCAGTTACTACGAATCCCTGAGCTATGGCTACACCTTC.